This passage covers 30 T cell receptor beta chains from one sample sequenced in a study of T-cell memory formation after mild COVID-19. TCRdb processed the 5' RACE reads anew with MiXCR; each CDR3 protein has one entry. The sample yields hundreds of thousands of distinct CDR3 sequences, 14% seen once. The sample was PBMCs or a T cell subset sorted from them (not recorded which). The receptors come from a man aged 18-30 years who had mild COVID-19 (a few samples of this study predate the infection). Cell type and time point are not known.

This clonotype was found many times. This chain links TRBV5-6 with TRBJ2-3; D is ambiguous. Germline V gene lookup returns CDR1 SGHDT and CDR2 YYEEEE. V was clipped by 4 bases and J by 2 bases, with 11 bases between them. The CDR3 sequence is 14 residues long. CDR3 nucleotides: TGTGCCAGCAGCCTATGGATCCTCACAGATACGCAGTATTTT. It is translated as CASSLWILTDTQYF.

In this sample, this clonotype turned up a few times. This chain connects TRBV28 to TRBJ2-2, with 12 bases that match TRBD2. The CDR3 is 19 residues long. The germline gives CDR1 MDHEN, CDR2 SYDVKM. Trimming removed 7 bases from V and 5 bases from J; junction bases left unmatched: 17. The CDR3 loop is CASTFSGLAGVRGTGELFF. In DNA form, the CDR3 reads TGTGCCAGCACCTTCTCGGGACTAGCGGGCGTCCGGGGAACCGGGGAGCTGTTTTTT.

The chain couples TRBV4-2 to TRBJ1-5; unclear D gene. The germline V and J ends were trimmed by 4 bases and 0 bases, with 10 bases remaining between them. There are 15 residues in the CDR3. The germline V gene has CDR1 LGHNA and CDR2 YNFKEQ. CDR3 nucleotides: TGTGCCAGCAGCCTAGAGACGGGTAGCAATCAGCCCCAGCATTTT. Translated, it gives CASSLETGSNQPQHF.

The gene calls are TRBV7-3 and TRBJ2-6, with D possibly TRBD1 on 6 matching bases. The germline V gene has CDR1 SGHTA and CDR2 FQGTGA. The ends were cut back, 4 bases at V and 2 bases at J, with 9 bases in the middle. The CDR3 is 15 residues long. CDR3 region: CASSSSGAGANVLTF. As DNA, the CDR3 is TGTGCCAGCAGCTCATCAGGGGCTGGGGCCAACGTCCTGACTTTC.

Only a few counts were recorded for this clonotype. The CDR3 protein is CASSVTGFGNTEAFF. The CDR3 DNA follows: TGCGCCAGCAGCGTGACAGGGTTTGGGAACACTGAAGCTTTCTTT. The chain recombines TRBV5-1 with TRBJ1-1; 7 bases map to TRBD1. CDR1 is SGHRS and CDR2 is YFSETQ in the germline V gene. The CDR3 totals 15 residues. V dropped 4 bases and J dropped 1; count of bases not matched to a gene: 7.

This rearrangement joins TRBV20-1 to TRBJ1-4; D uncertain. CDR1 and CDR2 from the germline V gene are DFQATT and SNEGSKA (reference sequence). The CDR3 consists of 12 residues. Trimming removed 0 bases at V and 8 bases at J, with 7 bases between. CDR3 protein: CSARDDREKLFF. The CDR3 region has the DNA TGCAGTGCTAGAGACGACCGGGAAAAACTGTTTTTT.

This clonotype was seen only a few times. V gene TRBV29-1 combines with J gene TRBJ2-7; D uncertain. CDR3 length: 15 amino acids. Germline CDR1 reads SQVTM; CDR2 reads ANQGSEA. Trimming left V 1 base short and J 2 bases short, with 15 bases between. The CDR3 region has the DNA TGCAGCGTTGAAGTAGGTGGGTCAGGTACCTACGAGCAGTACTTC. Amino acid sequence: CSVEVGGSGTYEQYF.

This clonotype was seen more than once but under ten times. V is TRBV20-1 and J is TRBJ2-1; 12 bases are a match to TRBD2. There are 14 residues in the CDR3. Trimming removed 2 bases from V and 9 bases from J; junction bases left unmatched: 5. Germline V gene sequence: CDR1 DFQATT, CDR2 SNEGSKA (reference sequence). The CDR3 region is CSARLAGGLSEQFF. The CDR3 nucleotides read TGCAGTGCTAGACTAGCGGGGGGGCTTAGTGAGCAGTTCTTC.

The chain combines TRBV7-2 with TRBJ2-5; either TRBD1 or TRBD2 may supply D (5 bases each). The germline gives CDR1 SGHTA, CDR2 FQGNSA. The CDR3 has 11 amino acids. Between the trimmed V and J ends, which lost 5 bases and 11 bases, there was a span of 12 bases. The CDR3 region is CASSGDLTQYF. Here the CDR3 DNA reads TGTGCCAGCAGCGGGGACCTGACACAGTACTTC.

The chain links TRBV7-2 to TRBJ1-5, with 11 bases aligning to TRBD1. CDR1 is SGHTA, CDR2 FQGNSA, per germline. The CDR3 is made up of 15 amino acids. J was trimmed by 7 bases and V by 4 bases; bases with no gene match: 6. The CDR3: CASSSPGQGEQPQHF. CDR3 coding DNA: TGTGCCAGCAGCTCACCGGGACAGGGGGAACAGCCCCAGCATTTT.

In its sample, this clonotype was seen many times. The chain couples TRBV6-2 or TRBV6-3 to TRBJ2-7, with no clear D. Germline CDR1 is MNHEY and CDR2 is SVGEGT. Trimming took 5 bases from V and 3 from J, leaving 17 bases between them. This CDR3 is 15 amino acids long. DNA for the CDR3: TGTGCCAGCAGTAGTGTGGCAGACGTCAGCTACGAGCAGTACTTC. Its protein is CASSSVADVSYEQYF.

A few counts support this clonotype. CDR3 region: CATSSGSAGGGFGFF. CDR3 nucleotides: TGTGCCACCAGCAGCGGGTCGGCAGGGGGCGGTTTTGGGTTTTTT. The rearrangement uses TRBV15 and TRBJ1-4; the match to TRBD1 covers 8 bases. V shed 3 bases, J shed 16 bases, and the junction held 16 bases outside the gene matches. This CDR3 has 15 amino acids. In germline, CDR1 is LNHNV, CDR2 YYDKDF (reference sequence).

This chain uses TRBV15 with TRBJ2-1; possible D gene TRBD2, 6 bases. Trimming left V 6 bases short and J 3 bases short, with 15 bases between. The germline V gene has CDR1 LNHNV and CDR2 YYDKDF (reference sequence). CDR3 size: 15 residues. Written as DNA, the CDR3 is TGTGCCACCAGTTTCCCCGGGAGCGGCTACAATGAGCAGTTCTTC. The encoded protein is CATSFPGSGYNEQFF. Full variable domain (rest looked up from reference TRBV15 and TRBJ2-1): DAMVIQNPRYQVTQFGKPVTLSCSQTLNHNVMYWYQQKSSQAPKLLFHYYDKDFNNEADTPDNFQSRRPNTSFCFLDIRSPGLGDTAMYLCATSFPGSGYNEQFFGPGTRLTVL.

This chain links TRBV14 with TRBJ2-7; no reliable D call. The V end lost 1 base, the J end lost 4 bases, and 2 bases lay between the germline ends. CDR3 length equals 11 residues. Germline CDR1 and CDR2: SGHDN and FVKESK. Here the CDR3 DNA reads TGTGCCAGCAGCCAAGCGTACGAGCAGTACTTC. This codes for CASSQAYEQYF.

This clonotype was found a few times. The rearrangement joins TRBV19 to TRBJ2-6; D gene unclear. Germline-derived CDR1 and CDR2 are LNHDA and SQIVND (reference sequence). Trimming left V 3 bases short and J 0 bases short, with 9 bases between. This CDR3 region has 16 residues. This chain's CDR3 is CASSIDGTSGANVLTF. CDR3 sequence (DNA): TGTGCCAGTAGTATTGATGGAACCTCTGGGGCCAACGTCCTGACTTTC.

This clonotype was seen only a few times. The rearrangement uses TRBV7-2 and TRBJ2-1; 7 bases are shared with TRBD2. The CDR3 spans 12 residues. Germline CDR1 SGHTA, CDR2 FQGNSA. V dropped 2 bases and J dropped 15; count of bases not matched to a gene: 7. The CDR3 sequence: CASSLRGGPGFF. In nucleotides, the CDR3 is TGTGCCAGCAGCTTAAGGGGAGGGCCGGGGTTCTTC.

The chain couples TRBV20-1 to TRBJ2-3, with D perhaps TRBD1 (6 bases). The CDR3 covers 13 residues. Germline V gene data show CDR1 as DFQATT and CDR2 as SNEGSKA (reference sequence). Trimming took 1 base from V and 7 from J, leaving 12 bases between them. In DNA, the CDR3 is TGCAGTGCTAGAGTGCAGGGGTCGAATACGCAGTATTTT. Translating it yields CSARVQGSNTQYF.

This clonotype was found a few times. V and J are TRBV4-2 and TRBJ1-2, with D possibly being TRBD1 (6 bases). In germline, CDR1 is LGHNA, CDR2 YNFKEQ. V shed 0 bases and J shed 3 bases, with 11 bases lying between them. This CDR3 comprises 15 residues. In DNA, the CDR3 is TGTGCCAGCAGCCAAGAAGGTACAGGGTACTATGGCTACACCTTC. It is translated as CASSQEGTGYYGYTF.

DNA for the CDR3: TGTGCCAGCAGCCGATTAGGACTAAGTAGCGGGGGGGCCCATGAGCAGTTCTTC. Translated: CASSRLGLSSGGAHEQFF. This chain links TRBV7-2 with TRBJ2-1, with 11 bases fitting TRBD2. The CDR3 contains 18 residues. CDR1 is SGHTA, CDR2 FQGNSA, per germline. V trimming: 5 bases; J trimming: 8 bases; junction bases outside the gene matches: 17.

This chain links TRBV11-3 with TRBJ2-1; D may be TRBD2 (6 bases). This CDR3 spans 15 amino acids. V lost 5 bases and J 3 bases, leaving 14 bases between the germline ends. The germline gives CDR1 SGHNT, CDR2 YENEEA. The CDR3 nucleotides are TGTGCCAGCAGCGGCCACGGGGACTTCTACAATGAGCAGTTCTTC. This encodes CASSGHGDFYNEQFF.

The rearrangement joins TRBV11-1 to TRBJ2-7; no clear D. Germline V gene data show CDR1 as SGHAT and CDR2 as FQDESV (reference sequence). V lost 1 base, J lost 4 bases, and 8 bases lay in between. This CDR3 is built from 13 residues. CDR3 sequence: CASSLGSGYEQYV. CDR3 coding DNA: TGTGCCAGCAGCTTAGGGTCGGGTTACGAGCAGTACGTC.

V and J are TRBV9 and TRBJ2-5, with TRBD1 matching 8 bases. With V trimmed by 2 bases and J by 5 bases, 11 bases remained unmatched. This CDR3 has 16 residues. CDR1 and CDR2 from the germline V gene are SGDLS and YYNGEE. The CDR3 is CASSVQGASESETQYF. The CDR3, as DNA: TGTGCCAGCAGCGTCCAGGGGGCTAGCGAGTCGGAGACCCAGTACTTC.

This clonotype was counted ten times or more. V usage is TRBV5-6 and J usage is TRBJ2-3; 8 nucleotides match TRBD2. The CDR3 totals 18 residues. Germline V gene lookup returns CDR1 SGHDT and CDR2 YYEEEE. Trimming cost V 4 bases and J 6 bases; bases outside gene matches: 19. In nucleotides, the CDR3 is TGTGCCAGCAGCATCACTCCCGGGCGGGGGGTATCTGAGGATACGCAGTATTTT. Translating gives CASSITPGRGVSEDTQYF.

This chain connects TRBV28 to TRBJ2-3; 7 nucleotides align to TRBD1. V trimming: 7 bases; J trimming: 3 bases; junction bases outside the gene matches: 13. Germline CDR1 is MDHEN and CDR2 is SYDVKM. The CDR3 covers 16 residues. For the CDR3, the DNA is TGTGCCAGCACCCAGGGGGTTTCTGGGGAAACAGATACGCAGTATTTT. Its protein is CASTQGVSGETDTQYF. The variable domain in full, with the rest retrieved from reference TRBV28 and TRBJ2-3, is DVKVTQSSRYLVKRTGEKVFLECVQDMDHENMFWYRQDPGLGLRLIYFSYDVKMKEKGDIPEGYSVSREKKERFSLILESASTNQTSMYLCASTQGVSGETDTQYFGPGTRLTVL.

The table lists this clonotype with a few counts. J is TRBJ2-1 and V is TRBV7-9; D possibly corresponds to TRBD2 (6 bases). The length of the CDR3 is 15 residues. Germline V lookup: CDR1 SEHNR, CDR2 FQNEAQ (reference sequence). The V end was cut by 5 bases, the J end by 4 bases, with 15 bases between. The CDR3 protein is CASSPASSAYNEQFF. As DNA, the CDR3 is TGTGCCAGCAGCCCCGCTTCTAGCGCGTACAATGAGCAGTTCTTC.

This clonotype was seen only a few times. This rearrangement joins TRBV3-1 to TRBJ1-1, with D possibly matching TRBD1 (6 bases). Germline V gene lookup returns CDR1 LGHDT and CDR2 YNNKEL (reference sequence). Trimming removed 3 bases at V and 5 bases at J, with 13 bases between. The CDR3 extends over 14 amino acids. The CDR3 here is CASSHHRDGTEAFF. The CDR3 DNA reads TGTGCCAGCAGCCACCACAGGGATGGGACTGAAGCTTTCTTT. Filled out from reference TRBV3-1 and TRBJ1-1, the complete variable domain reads DTAVSQTPKYLVTQMGNDKSIKCEQNLGHDTMYWYKQDSKKFLKIMFSYNNKELIINETVPNRFSPKSPDKAHLNLHINSLELGDSAVYFCASSHHRDGTEAFFGQGTRLTVV.

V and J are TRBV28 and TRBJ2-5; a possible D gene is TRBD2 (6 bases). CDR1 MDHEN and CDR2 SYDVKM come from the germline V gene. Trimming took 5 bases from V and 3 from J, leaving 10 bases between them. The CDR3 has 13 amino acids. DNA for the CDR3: TGTGCCAGCAGTACCCGGGGGAAAGAGACCCAGTACTTC. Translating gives CASSTRGKETQYF.

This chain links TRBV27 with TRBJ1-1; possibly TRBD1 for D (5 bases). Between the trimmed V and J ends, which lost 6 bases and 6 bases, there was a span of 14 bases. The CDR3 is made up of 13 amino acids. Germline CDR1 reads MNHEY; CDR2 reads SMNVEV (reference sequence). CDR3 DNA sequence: TGTGCCAGCAGGGGGGACGGGTACGCTGAAGCTTTCTTT. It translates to CASRGDGYAEAFF.

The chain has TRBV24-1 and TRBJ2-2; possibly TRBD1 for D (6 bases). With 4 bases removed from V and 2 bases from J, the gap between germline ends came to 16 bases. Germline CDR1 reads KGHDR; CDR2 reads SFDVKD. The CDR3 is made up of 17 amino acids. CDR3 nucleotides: TGTGCCACCAGTGACCTGGGACACCAAGTTAACACCGGGGAGCTGTTTTTT. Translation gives CATSDLGHQVNTGELFF.

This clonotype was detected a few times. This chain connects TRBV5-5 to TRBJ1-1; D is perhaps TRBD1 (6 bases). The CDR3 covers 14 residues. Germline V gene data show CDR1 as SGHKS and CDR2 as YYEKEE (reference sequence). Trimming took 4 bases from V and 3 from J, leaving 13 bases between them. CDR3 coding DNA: TGTGCCAGCAGCATGGACAGTTTTTACACTGAAGCTTTCTTT. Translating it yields CASSMDSFYTEAFF.